Sequencing of this T cell receptor beta chain was carried out in a study of T cells in Graves' hyperthyroidism and ophthalmopathy. This clonotype showed up many times. Patients with ophthalmopathy all had a Clinical Activity Score of at least 3, a NOSPECS grade of at least 4 and duration under 3 months. It was 10 ml of fresh peripheral blood that supplied the PBMCs. Authors of the study amplified TCR beta CDR3 regions from RNA transcripts. In the first-round RT-PCR of the TCR CDR3, the HTBI primer set was used. TCRdb re-called the multiplex PCR reads with MiXCR, one entry per CDR3 protein. This sample carries over 450,000 distinct CDR3 sequences, approximately 17% of them seen once, and the ten largest clones take 15% to 20%. Germline CDR1 DFQATT, CDR2 SNEGSKA (reference sequence). The CDR3 spans 16 residues. V lost 6 bases, J lost 4 bases, and 19 bases lay in between.

The sequencing input was blood. The chain carries TRBV20-1 and TRBJ1-6, with D perhaps TRBD1 (5 bases). The sequence was collected from a woman between 18 and 29 years old with Graves' ophthalmopathy. The CDR3 region is CSAPVAGREYNSPLHF. The DNA for the CDR3 is TGCAGTGCACCCGTGGCAGGGAGGGAGTATAATTCACCCCTCCACTTT.